This T cell receptor (beta chain) is from a study of blood T cell repertoires in COVID-19. Authors' methods: Amplification of reference gene primers provided the estimated nucleated cell counts. Here immunoSEQ multiplex PCR was the method, and the copy in TCRdb shows in-frame clones only, minus some. V and J calls and clone size are those listed in that table; D and trimming were worked out from the DNA. The repertoire holds roughly 50,000 clones, with 70% to 90% as singletons. V dropped 4 bases and J dropped 5; count of bases not matched to a gene: 5. This CDR3 spans 14 amino acids. Germline lookup yields CDR1 WNHNN and CDR2 SYGVQD (reference sequence).

The sequence was obtained from a woman in her fifties or sixties with active COVID-19. Specimen: peripheral blood. The chain has TRBV10-1 and TRBJ2-5, with TRBD2 identical over 9 bases. The CDR3 DNA reads TGCGCCAGCAGTGTGGGACTAGCCGCGGAGACCCAGTACTTC. Protein sequence: CASSVGLAAETQYF.